The rows below give T cell receptor beta chains drawn from one sample of a study of T cells after yellow fever vaccination. TCRdb reanalysed the 5' RACE reads using MiXCR and keeps one entry per CDR3 protein. Here the sample spans more than 65,000 distinct CDR3 sequences, about an eighth being singletons. The source material was CD8+ T cells not binding an NS4B(214-222) dextramer, sorted from PBMCs, sampled roughly 20 days after the first yellow fever vaccination. These receptors came from a man younger than 35 who received the YFV17D yellow fever vaccine. CDR3s leave out the opening cysteine and the closing phenylalanine or tryptophan.

v_call	j_call	cdr3_aa
TRBV23-1	TRBJ2-1	ASPGTALYNEQF
TRBV6-2/TRBV6-3	TRBJ2-5	ATQDREETQY
TRBV6-2/TRBV6-3	TRBJ2-1	ASSLRGPLHEQF
TRBV12-3/TRBV12-4	TRBJ2-1	ASSPSGGYNEQF
TRBV29-1	TRBJ1-4	SVGTGGEKLF
TRBV11-3	TRBJ2-1	ASSLGRTGGIQFEQF
TRBV12-5	TRBJ1-2	ASGSGLGYYVYT
TRBV29-1	TRBJ2-1	SVEAPDESGEQF
TRBV4-1	TRBJ1-5	ASSQVPGSNQPQH
TRBV27	TRBJ1-3	ASSQKGQGHTIY
TRBV7-6	TRBJ2-3	ASSLAGASTDTQY
TRBV20-1	TRBJ1-5	SARRDNQPQH
TRBV4-1	TRBJ2-1	ASSLIPDRSSYNEQF
TRBV5-1	TRBJ2-3	ASSFSRISDTQY
TRBV5-1	TRBJ2-7	ASTQRGGSYEQY
TRBV19	TRBJ1-2	ASSTTGGEGYT
TRBV10-1	TRBJ2-3	ASSAGLTDTQY
TRBV6-5	TRBJ2-6	ASSYSIRRYSGANVLT
TRBV3-1	TRBJ1-6	ASNGPSYNSPLH
TRBV20-1	TRBJ1-5	SAIQGVGQPQH
TRBV4-1	TRBJ2-3	ASSPDPRLLTDTQY
TRBV11-2	TRBJ2-7	ASSLAAGYSYEQY
TRBV19	TRBJ1-5	ASRGTGPQPQH
TRBV6-4	TRBJ2-2	ASSETSTGELF
TRBV20-1	TRBJ1-2	SARAGERPGYT
TRBV24-1	TRBJ2-5	ATSDWGEAPGTLVEETQY
TRBV27	TRBJ2-5	ASSTTSGEQETQY
TRBV29-1	TRBJ2-1	SVEWVNEQF
TRBV27	TRBJ2-2	ASSLSFLSTLNTGELF
TRBV24-1	TRBJ2-5	ATSDLNDSSETQY
TRBV4-1	TRBJ2-5	ASSQDFSETQY
TRBV6-2/TRBV6-3	TRBJ2-3	ASSSYRVVTADTQY
TRBV20-1	TRBJ2-1	SASTGTSGGNEQF
TRBV7-3	TRBJ2-1	ASSFDSGGYNEQF
TRBV10-3	TRBJ2-2	AIASKGAVTGELF
TRBV4-3	TRBJ2-1	ASSQGKIGRQGAIVNEQF
TRBV6-1	TRBJ2-3	ASGTGGTDTQY
TRBV7-9	TRBJ1-2	ASSLGTAYGYT